The 20 T cell receptor beta chains reported below all come from one sample, sequenced in a study of blood T cells in healthy people across ages. A second PCR, run for roughly 7 to 11 cycles, used a sample-barcoded 5' primer plus a J-beta primer mix. One entry per CDR3 protein, called by TCRdb with MiXCR from the 5' RACE reads. The sample holds some 1.5 million distinct CDR3 sequences, 28% seen once. Sequencing was performed on blood. The origin of the receptors is a woman between 25 and 40 years old in good health.

This clonotype was found once. V is TRBV12-3 or TRBV12-4 and J is TRBJ2-3; D not resolved. V dropped 6 bases and J dropped 13 bases, with 23 bases sitting between them. CDR3 length: 14 residues. The CDR3 region has the DNA TGTGCCAGCAGCGTACAGCTCAGCACAGATGCGGAGTATTTT. Translating it yields CASSVQLSTDAEYF.

This sequence joins TRBV12-3 or TRBV12-4 and TRBJ2-5, with a weak D call TRBD2 (5 bases). The V end lost 3 bases, the J end lost 5 bases, and 13 bases lay between the germline ends. This CDR3 is 14 amino acids long. CDR3 sequence: CASSFGLGGETQYF. As DNA, the CDR3 is TGTGCCAGCAGTTTTGGTTTAGGCGGGGAGACCCAGTACTTC.

The genes are TRBV20-1 and TRBJ1-2, with a possible D match to TRBD1 (5 bases). Germline lookup yields CDR1 DFQATT and CDR2 SNEGSKA (reference sequence). This CDR3 is 13 amino acids long. Trimming shortened V by 6 bases and J by 2 bases, and 13 bases separated the two germline ends. CDR3 sequence: CSAPQASNYGYTF. DNA for the CDR3: TGCAGTGCGCCACAGGCTTCAAACTATGGCTACACCTTC.

This clonotype appeared a few times. CDR3 protein: CASTQLGQGGSSPLHF. In nucleotides, the CDR3 is TGTGCCAGCACCCAACTCGGACAGGGAGGTTCTTCACCCCTCCACTTT. The rearrangement links TRBV5-6 to TRBJ1-6; 8 bases align to TRBD1. Germline-derived CDR1 and CDR2 are SGHDT and YYEEEE. With V trimmed by 6 bases and J by 9 bases, 14 bases remained unmatched. The CDR3 runs 16 residues.

The chain has TRBV7-2 and TRBJ2-1; 9 nucleotides align to TRBD2. The CDR3 spans 19 residues. The ends lost 1 base at V and 0 bases at J; junction bases unmatched: 10. Germline CDR1 and CDR2: SGHTA and FQGNSA. The CDR3 here is CASSLESSGGKSSYNEQFF. For the CDR3, the DNA is TGTGCCAGCAGCTTAGAGAGTAGCGGGGGTAAGAGCTCCTACAATGAGCAGTTCTTC.

The rearrangement links TRBV3-1 to TRBJ2-1, with 9 bases that match TRBD2. The CDR3 is 18 amino acids. Trimming at V came to 3 bases and at J to 3 bases, leaving 12 bases not matched to a gene. Germline CDR1 is LGHDT and CDR2 is YNNKEL (reference sequence). The CDR3 coding sequence is TGTGCCAGCAGCCATTTTATTCAAGCGGGGGGATTCTACAATGAGCAGTTCTTC. This translates into CASSHFIQAGGFYNEQFF.

This clonotype was detected a few times. The chain has TRBV14 and TRBJ2-1, with 9 positions matching TRBD2. This CDR3 region has 17 residues. V was clipped by 0 bases and J by 4 bases; unmatched bases: 7. Germline CDR1 is SGHDN and CDR2 is FVKESK. CDR3 sequence (DNA): TGTGCCAGCAGCCAAGATGGGAGCGGGAGGAGGTACAATGAGCAGTTCTTC. This translates into CASSQDGSGRRYNEQFF.

The chain has TRBV4-1 and TRBJ1-3; D remains ambiguous. Trimming left V 3 bases short and J 0 bases short, with 9 bases between. There are 15 residues in the CDR3. Germline values: CDR1 MGHRA, CDR2 YSYEKL. The CDR3 DNA sequence: TGCGCCAGCAGCCAGAAGGGCCTCTCTGGAAACACCATATATTTT. Translating it yields CASSQKGLSGNTIYF.

About this clonotype: A clone one base away is much larger, so this may be a read error. V gene TRBV20-1 combines with J gene TRBJ2-7; 9 positions match TRBD2. This CDR3 comprises 15 residues. Germline CDR1 reads DFQATT; CDR2 reads SNEGSKA (reference sequence). CDR3 DNA sequence: TGCAGTACTAGCCCAGCGGGAGGCGGATCCTACGAGCAGTACTTC. Translation gives CSTSPAGGGSYEQYF.

This clonotype was found many times. This chain uses TRBV13 with TRBJ2-7; D gene unclear. V was trimmed by 0 bases and J by 1 base, leaving 13 bases between them. Germline V gene data show CDR1 as PRHDT and CDR2 as FYEKMQ (reference sequence). The CDR3 loop spans 16 amino acids. The CDR3 bases are TGTGCCAGCAGCTTAGGTAATAAGGTAGGGTCCTACGAGCAGTACTTC. It yields the protein CASSLGNKVGSYEQYF.

This clonotype was seen a few times. The genes are TRBV29-1 and TRBJ2-3; weak D call: TRBD2 (5 bases). Germline CDR1 and CDR2: SQVTM and ANQGSEA. The CDR3 sequence is 14 residues long. The germline V and J ends were trimmed by 2 bases and 5 bases, with 14 bases remaining between them. DNA for the CDR3: TGCAGCGTTGAAATCGGGGTTGTGGGAGATACGCAGTATTTT. Its protein is CSVEIGVVGDTQYF.

The V and J genes are TRBV11-2 and TRBJ2-2, with 8 positions matching TRBD1. V lost 6 bases, J lost 5 bases, and 11 bases stayed unmatched. Per germline, CDR1 SGHAT and CDR2 FQNNGV. This CDR3 is built from 16 residues. CDR3 loop: CASRQRQGRMTGELFF. In DNA, the CDR3 is TGTGCCAGCAGGCAAAGACAGGGGAGGATGACCGGGGAGCTGTTTTTT.

This chain uses TRBV12-3 or TRBV12-4 with TRBJ2-5; D unclear. With 0 bases removed from V and 3 bases from J, the gap between germline ends came to 11 bases. CDR3 length: 15 residues. The chain's CDR3 is CASSLALKEEETQYF. The CDR3 DNA is TGTGCCAGCAGTTTAGCGCTAAAGGAAGAAGAGACCCAGTACTTC.

The chain carries TRBV7-9 and TRBJ2-1, with D perhaps matching TRBD1 (5 bases). Trimming pared 11 bases from V and 10 bases from J, leaving 12 bases between. The CDR3 length is 10 residues. Germline V gene data show CDR1 as SEHNR and CDR2 as FQNEAQ (reference sequence). For the CDR3, the DNA is TGTGCCGGGGCTTCGCGGGAGCAGTTCTTC. It translates to CAGASREQFF.

V and J are TRBV28 and TRBJ2-3; 7 bases map to TRBD2. The CDR3 contains 17 residues. CDR1 MDHEN and CDR2 SYDVKM come from the germline V gene. V trimming: 4 bases; J trimming: 0 bases; junction bases outside the gene matches: 10. The CDR3 DNA reads as TGTGCCAGCAGTTACGGGGGACTACCTGCTAGCACAGATACGCAGTATTTT. It yields the protein CASSYGGLPASTDTQYF.

This clonotype was seen at least ten times. The rearrangement links TRBV29-1 to TRBJ2-1, with TRBD1 as a possible D gene (6 bases). This CDR3 has 12 residues. The V end was cut by 7 bases, the J end by 0 bases, with 7 bases between. Germline V CDR1 and CDR2: SQVTM, ANQGSEA. The CDR3 spells CSGRGSYNEQFF. CDR3 in DNA: TGCAGCGGCAGGGGCTCCTACAATGAGCAGTTCTTC.

This clonotype occurred many times. The chain employs TRBV6-5 and TRBJ2-5; TRBD2 aligns across 7 bases. V shed 4 bases, J shed 5 bases, and the junction held 7 bases outside the gene matches. This CDR3 has 14 residues. Per the germline V gene, CDR1 is MNHEY and CDR2 is SVGAGI. CDR3 in amino acids: CASSSSGLMETQYF. The CDR3 nucleotides are TGTGCCAGCAGTTCTAGCGGACTGATGGAGACCCAGTACTTC.

This clonotype has a handful of counts. The chain recombines TRBV2 with TRBJ2-1; TRBD1 or TRBD2 may be the D gene (5 bases each). The CDR3 contains 14 residues. V gave up 7 bases and J gave up 6 bases, with 16 bases separating them. The germline V gene encodes CDR1 SNHLY and CDR2 FYNNEI. The CDR3 sequence is CASMGDQRSNEQFF. DNA for the CDR3: TGTGCCAGCATGGGGGACCAACGGAGCAATGAGCAGTTCTTC.

J is TRBJ1-1 and V is TRBV5-5; D is uncertain. Trimming stripped 5 bases from V and 1 base from J, with 21 bases between. There are 17 residues in the CDR3. Germline CDR1 reads SGHKS; CDR2 reads YYEKEE (reference sequence). This chain's CDR3 is CASSLESGARGNTEAFF. In DNA, the CDR3 is TGTGCCAGCAGTCTGGAATCGGGCGCGCGCGGGAACACTGAAGCTTTCTTT.

On this clonotype: It may be a read error: a sequence one base away is much more abundant. The chain employs TRBV4-1 and TRBJ2-1; D not resolved. Trimming took off 1 base at V and 10 bases at J, with 17 bases between the two ends. The length of the CDR3 is 15 residues. Germline assignment: CDR1 MGHRA and CDR2 YSYEKL. The CDR3 coding sequence is TGCGCCAGCAGCCAAGCGTATAGCTTTTCCTACGAGCAGTTCTTC. Translation: CASSQAYSFSYEQFF.